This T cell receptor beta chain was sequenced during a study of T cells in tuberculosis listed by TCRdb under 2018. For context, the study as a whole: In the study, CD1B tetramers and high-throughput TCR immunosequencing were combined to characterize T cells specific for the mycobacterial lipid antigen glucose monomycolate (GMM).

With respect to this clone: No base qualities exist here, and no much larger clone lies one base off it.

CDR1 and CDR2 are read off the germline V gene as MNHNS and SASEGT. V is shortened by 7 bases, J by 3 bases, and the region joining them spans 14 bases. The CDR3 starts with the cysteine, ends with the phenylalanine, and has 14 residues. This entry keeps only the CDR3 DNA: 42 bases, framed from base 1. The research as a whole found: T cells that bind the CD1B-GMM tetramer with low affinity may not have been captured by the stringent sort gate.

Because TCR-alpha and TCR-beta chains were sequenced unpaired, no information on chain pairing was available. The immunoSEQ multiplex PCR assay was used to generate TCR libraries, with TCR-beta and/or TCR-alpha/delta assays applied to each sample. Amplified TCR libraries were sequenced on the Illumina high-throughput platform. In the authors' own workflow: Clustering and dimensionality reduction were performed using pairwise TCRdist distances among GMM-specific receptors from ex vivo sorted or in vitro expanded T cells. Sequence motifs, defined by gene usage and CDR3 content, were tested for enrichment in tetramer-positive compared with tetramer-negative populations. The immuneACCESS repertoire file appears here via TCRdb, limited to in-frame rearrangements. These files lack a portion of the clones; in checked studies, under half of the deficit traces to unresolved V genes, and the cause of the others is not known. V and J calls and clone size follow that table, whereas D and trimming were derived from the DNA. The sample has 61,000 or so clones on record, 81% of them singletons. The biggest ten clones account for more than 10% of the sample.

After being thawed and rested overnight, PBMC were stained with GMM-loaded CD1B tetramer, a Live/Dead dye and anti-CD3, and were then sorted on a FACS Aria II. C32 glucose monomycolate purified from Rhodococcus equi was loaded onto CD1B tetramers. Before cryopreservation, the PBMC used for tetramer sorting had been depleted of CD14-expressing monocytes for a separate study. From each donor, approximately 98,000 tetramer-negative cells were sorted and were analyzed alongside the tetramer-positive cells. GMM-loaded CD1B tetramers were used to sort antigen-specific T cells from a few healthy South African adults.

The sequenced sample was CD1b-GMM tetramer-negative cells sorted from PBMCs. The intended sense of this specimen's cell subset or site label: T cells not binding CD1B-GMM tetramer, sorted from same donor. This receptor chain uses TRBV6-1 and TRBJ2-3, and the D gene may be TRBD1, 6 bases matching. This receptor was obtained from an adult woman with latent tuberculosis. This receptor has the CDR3 CASTISRGTDTQYF. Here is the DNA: TGTGCCAGCACTATAAGCAGGGGAACAGATACGCAGTATTTT.